This T cell receptor (beta chain) was sequenced in a study of neurological immune-mediated disorders. In its sample, this clonotype was seen many times. TCRdb processed the 5' RACE reads anew with MiXCR; each CDR3 protein has one entry. The sample has just over 95,000 distinct CDR3 sequences, around 3.4% seen once. The trim removed 6 bases at V and 4 bases at J, leaving 8 bases unmatched. The CDR3 consists of 16 residues. The sequence was collected from a woman aged 18-29 years with multiple sclerosis. V usage is TRBV12-3 or TRBV12-4 and J usage is TRBJ2-5, with TRBD2 matching over 13 bases. The sequenced sample was PBMCs. CDR3 coding DNA: TGTGCCAGCAGCCCTGGGACTAGCGGGGTCCCAGAGACCCAGTACTTC. It is translated as CASSPGTSGVPETQYF.